Presented here are 31 T cell receptor beta chains from one specimen sequenced in a study of blood T cells in healthy people across ages. Next came a second PCR, run for roughly 6 to 11 cycles, which used a sample-barcoded 5' primer along with a J-beta primer mix. TCRdb re-called the 5' RACE reads with MiXCR, one entry per CDR3 protein. The data hold over 950,000 distinct CDR3 sequences, with roughly 50% observed a single time. Source material: blood. These receptors were taken from a woman aged 55-69 years in good health.

This clonotype was observed a handful of times. The V call is TRBV9, the J call TRBJ2-5; tentatively, D is TRBD1 or TRBD2 (5 bases each). There are 14 residues in the CDR3. Germline-derived CDR1 and CDR2 are SGDLS and YYNGEE. Trimming pared 4 bases from V and 5 bases from J, leaving 15 bases between. The CDR3 spells CASSPSLGEETQYF. For the CDR3, the DNA is TGTGCCAGCAGCCCGTCACTAGGGGAGGAGACCCAGTACTTC.

This clonotype has just a few counts. The chain is built from TRBV25-1 and TRBJ1-1, with a weak D call TRBD1 (5 bases). The germline V and J ends were trimmed by 6 bases and 2 bases, with 13 bases remaining between them. The CDR3 is 14 amino acids. Germline CDR1 MGHDK, CDR2 SYGVNS. The CDR3 DNA sequence: TGTGCCAGCAGACCGGGACGACAAAACACTGAAGCTTTCTTT. Its protein product is CASRPGRQNTEAFF.

V is TRBV4-2 and J is TRBJ2-4; 7 nucleotides agree with TRBD2. The J call may be wrong; the DNA end is better matched by TRBJ2-7. This CDR3 region has 14 residues. Germline V gene lookup returns CDR1 LGHNA and CDR2 YNFKEQ. CDR3 residues: CASSPQRGGYEQYF. The CDR3 DNA reads as TGTGCCAGCAGCCCCCAGCGGGGTGGCTACGAGCAGTACTTC.

This clonotype appeared once. V and J are TRBV19 and TRBJ2-7; D is perhaps TRBD2 (5 bases). Germline V lookup: CDR1 LNHDA, CDR2 SQIVND (reference sequence). Trimming took off 6 bases at V and 0 bases at J, with 15 bases between the two ends. The CDR3 covers 15 residues. The CDR3 here is CASSQPGISSYEQYF. CDR3 DNA: TGTGCCAGTAGCCAACCGGGAATCAGCTCCTACGAGCAGTACTTC.

This clonotype was seen a single time. The rearrangement links TRBV9 to TRBJ2-1; D may be TRBD2 (7 bases). CDR3 length equals 15 residues. CDR1 is SGDLS, CDR2 YYNGEE, per germline. V lost 4 bases to trimming and J lost 7 bases, with 18 bases between them. The CDR3 is CASSPGLGGGNEQFF. The CDR3 DNA reads as TGTGCCAGCAGCCCCGGGCTAGGGGGGGGAAATGAGCAGTTCTTC.

This clonotype showed up just once. The chain recombines TRBV27 with TRBJ2-4; TRBD1 aligns across 10 bases. The CDR3 consists of 17 residues. Per the germline V gene, CDR1 is MNHEY and CDR2 is SMNVEV (reference sequence). The ends lost 5 bases at V and 1 base at J; junction bases unmatched: 8. This CDR3 is CASSRNRDRGAKNIQYF. As DNA, the CDR3 is TGTGCCAGCAGTCGGAACCGGGACAGGGGTGCCAAAAACATTCAGTACTTC.

The chain recombines TRBV20-1 with TRBJ2-1, with TRBD2 as a possible D gene (6 bases). This CDR3 is 16 amino acids long. Trimming removed 1 base at V and 5 bases at J, with 18 bases between. CDR1 and CDR2 from the germline V gene are DFQATT and SNEGSKA (reference sequence). CDR3 sequence: CSARGGAGWENNEQFF. The CDR3 coding sequence is TGCAGTGCTAGAGGAGGCGCGGGATGGGAAAACAATGAGCAGTTCTTC.

The chain joins TRBV10-3 to TRBJ2-4; D tentatively reads TRBD1 or TRBD2 (5 bases each). The DNA end lines up better with TRBJ2-7; the J call may be wrong. This CDR3 has 11 residues. The germline gives CDR1 ENHRY, CDR2 SYGVKD. The CDR3: CATAQGTEQYF. CDR3 coding DNA: TGTGCCACCGCTCAAGGGACCGAGCAGTACTTC.

This chain joins TRBV6-2 or TRBV6-3 and TRBJ2-5; 9 positions match TRBD1. V was pared by 11 bases and J by 11 bases, with 21 bases of the junction left unmatched. The CDR3 totals 15 residues. Per the germline V gene, CDR1 is MNHEY and CDR2 is SVGEGT. CDR3: CAAQAGGTGKLGQYF. The CDR3 coding sequence is TGTGCCGCCCAGGCTGGTGGGACAGGGAAGCTTGGGCAGTACTTC.

Comment on this clonotype: The junction departs from germline at one end; a sequencing error may be responsible. This chain joins TRBV5-1 and TRBJ2-7, with D perhaps assigned TRBD1 or TRBD2 (5 bases each). The CDR3 totals 15 residues. Germline-derived CDR1 and CDR2 are SGHRS and YFSETQ. CDR3 sequence: CTSSLGTLTGGVPYF. CDR3 DNA sequence: TGCACCAGCAGCTTGGGCACACTCACAGGAGGAGTTCCGTACTTC.

This clonotype showed up many times. The chain is built from TRBV29-1 and TRBJ2-7; a weak D match, TRBD1 (6 bases). CDR3 length equals 11 residues. V was pared by 6 bases and J by 3 bases, with 9 bases between. Germline loops: CDR1 SQVTM, CDR2 ANQGSEA. The chain's CDR3 is CSVGTSYEQYF. The CDR3 DNA reads TGCAGCGTGGGGACAAGCTACGAGCAGTACTTC.

This clonotype turned up a few times. The rearrangement joins TRBV20-1 to TRBJ2-3; 7 bases agree with TRBD2. With V trimmed by 3 bases and J by 2 bases, 8 bases remained unmatched. Germline V gene sequence: CDR1 DFQATT, CDR2 SNEGSKA (reference sequence). The CDR3 has 15 amino acids. CDR3 region: CSARSPSGNTDTQYF. In DNA, the CDR3 is TGCAGTGCTAGGAGCCCTAGCGGAAACACAGATACGCAGTATTTT.

The chain joins TRBV9 to TRBJ2-3; 14 positions agree with TRBD2. With V trimmed by 3 bases and J by 6 bases, 3 bases remained unmatched. CDR3 length: 15 amino acids. In germline, CDR1 is SGDLS, CDR2 YYNGEE. The chain's CDR3 is CASSARTSGRDTQYF. DNA for the CDR3: TGTGCCAGCAGCGCCAGGACTAGCGGGAGGGATACGCAGTATTTT.

The CDR3 nucleotides are TGTGCCAGCAGCTTCACTAGTGGGGTTACCTACGAGCAGTACTTC. It codes for CASSFTSGVTYEQYF. The chain combines TRBV11-2 with TRBJ2-7, with D perhaps matching TRBD2 (5 bases). The CDR3 has 15 amino acids. V gave up 3 bases and J gave up 2 bases, with 14 bases separating them. The germline V gene encodes CDR1 SGHAT and CDR2 FQNNGV.

In this sample, this clonotype turned up many times. This sequence joins TRBV12-3 or TRBV12-4 and TRBJ2-5; D call uncertain. The V end was cut by 6 bases, the J end by 5 bases, with 10 bases between. This CDR3 is built from 12 residues. CDR3 residues: CASSLNLETQYF. The CDR3 DNA sequence: TGTGCCAGCAGCCTTAATCTTGAGACCCAGTACTTC.

This clonotype has just a few counts. The chain employs TRBV12-3 or TRBV12-4 and TRBJ2-6; D ambiguous. The CDR3 runs 15 residues. V lost 6 bases, J lost 0 bases, and 9 bases lay in between. CDR3 amino acids: CASRNLGSGANVLTF. The CDR3 DNA follows: TGTGCCAGCAGAAACCTAGGCTCTGGGGCCAACGTCCTGACTTTC.

The chain carries TRBV7-8 and TRBJ2-7; D is possibly TRBD1 (6 bases). This CDR3 has 15 residues. V dropped 3 bases and J dropped 3 bases, with 15 bases sitting between them. CDR1 is SGHVS, CDR2 FQNEAQ, per germline. In DNA form, the CDR3 reads TGTGCCAGCAGCTTGAACCCGGACAGAAACTACGAGCAGTACTTC. It yields the protein CASSLNPDRNYEQYF.

The rearrangement links TRBV12-3 or TRBV12-4 to TRBJ2-3; D gene ambiguous. V was clipped by 5 bases and J by 3 bases, with 15 bases between them. The CDR3 spans 15 residues. CDR3 loop: CASSPNGFATDTQYF. The CDR3 coding sequence is TGTGCCAGCAGTCCGAACGGCTTCGCGACAGATACGCAGTATTTT.

The gene calls are TRBV7-2 and TRBJ1-1; no reliable D call. The germline V gene encodes CDR1 SGHTA and CDR2 FQGNSA. V lost 1 base, J lost 1 base, and 10 bases lay in between. This CDR3 is 15 amino acids long. This CDR3 is CASSLVSTANTEAFF. CDR3 DNA: TGTGCCAGCAGCTTAGTATCGACGGCGAACACTGAAGCTTTCTTT.

The rearrangement joins TRBV6-6 to TRBJ2-3; D ambiguous. Germline CDR1 and CDR2: MNHNY and SVGAGI (reference sequence). V dropped 5 bases and J dropped 4 bases, with 13 bases sitting between them. This CDR3 comprises 14 residues. The CDR3 nucleotides are TGTGCCAGCAGTCCGGACCTAAACTCAGATACGCAGTATTTT. Protein sequence: CASSPDLNSDTQYF.

The chain joins TRBV20-1 to TRBJ2-1, with 14 bases identical to TRBD2. The CDR3 totals 15 residues. The germline gives CDR1 DFQATT, CDR2 SNEGSKA (reference sequence). J lost 6 bases, V lost 6 bases, and 7 bases had no gene match. The chain's CDR3 is CSADRGTSGSNEQFF. The DNA for the CDR3 is TGCAGTGCAGACCGCGGGACTAGCGGGAGCAATGAGCAGTTCTTC.

This sequence joins TRBV3-1 and TRBJ2-4, with 7 bases that match TRBD1. The J call is doubtful: the DNA matches TRBJ2-7 better. Germline CDR1 reads LGHDT; CDR2 reads YNNKEL (reference sequence). This CDR3 contains 15 residues. The CDR3, as DNA: TGTGCCAGCAGCCAAGCAGAGACAGGGTCCTACGAGCAGTACTTC. Translated, it gives CASSQAETGSYEQYF.

This clonotype came up a few times. The chain uses TRBV20-1 and TRBJ1-4; D call uncertain. V was shortened by 6 bases and J by 7 bases, with 12 bases between the two germline ends. Germline assignment: CDR1 DFQATT and CDR2 SNEGSKA (reference sequence). This CDR3 spans 12 amino acids. The CDR3 reads CSASQAVEKLFF. The DNA of the CDR3 is TGCAGTGCATCCCAGGCGGTTGAAAAACTGTTTTTT.

V usage is TRBV11-3 and J usage is TRBJ2-4, with D unresolved. V was clipped by 0 bases and J by 0 bases, with 9 bases between them. The V gene's germline CDR1 is SGHNT and CDR2 YENEEA. The CDR3 is 16 residues long. The CDR3 reads CASSLEAAIAKNIQYF. In nucleotides, the CDR3 is TGTGCCAGCAGCTTAGAAGCAGCGATAGCCAAAAACATTCAGTACTTC.

V and J are TRBV5-1 and TRBJ2-3, with D maybe TRBD2 (6 bases). Germline CDR1 is SGHRS and CDR2 is YFSETQ. CDR3 length equals 16 residues. Trimming shortened V by 2 bases and J by 1 base, and 14 bases separated the two germline ends. In nucleotides, the CDR3 is TGCGCCAGCAGCTTACAGCGGGCATCTCGCACAGATACGCAGTATTTT. Translation: CASSLQRASRTDTQYF. Complete variable domain (other parts from reference TRBV5-1 and TRBJ2-3): KAGVTQTPRYLIKTRGQQVTLSCSPISGHRSVSWYQQTPGQGLQFLFEYFSETQRNKGNFPGRFSGRQFSNSRSEMNVSTLELGDSALYLCASSLQRASRTDTQYFGPGTRLTVL.

This sequence joins TRBV5-1 and TRBJ2-5; tentatively, D is TRBD1 (5 bases). The V end was cut by 1 base, the J end by 2 bases, with 15 bases between. The CDR3 loop spans 16 amino acids. The V gene's germline CDR1 is SGHRS and CDR2 YFSETQ. The CDR3 spells CASSLKGVRGQETQYF. The CDR3 nucleotides are TGCGCCAGCAGCTTGAAGGGTGTTAGGGGACAAGAGACCCAGTACTTC.

The J gene is TRBJ2-1, the V gene TRBV14; a weak D match, TRBD2 (5 bases). V gave up 4 bases and J gave up 3 bases, with 10 bases separating them. The CDR3 loop spans 14 amino acids. In germline, CDR1 is SGHDN, CDR2 FVKESK. The CDR3 loop is CASSRPSFYNEQFF. CDR3 nucleotides: TGTGCCAGCAGCCGGCCTAGCTTCTACAATGAGCAGTTCTTC.

Note on this clonotype: A much larger clone differs from this one at a single base, so this may be a read error. This chain uses TRBV10-1 with TRBJ2-7, with D maybe TRBD2 (5 bases). The CDR3 loop spans 13 amino acids. Germline V gene sequence: CDR1 WNHNN, CDR2 SYGVQD (reference sequence). V shed 6 bases and J shed 6 bases, with 15 bases lying between them. The CDR3 DNA sequence: TGCGCCAGCAGACGGGGTAGAAAAGGCGAGCAGTACTTC. Protein product: CASRRGRKGEQYF.

This clonotype has more than one count but fewer than ten. The chain couples TRBV12-5 to TRBJ2-1; 7 bases align to TRBD1. This CDR3 has 16 amino acids. Germline V gene sequence: CDR1 LGHNT, CDR2 FRNRAP. V was pared by 3 bases and J by 6 bases, with 11 bases of the junction left unmatched. The CDR3 protein is CASGFSPTGFPNEQFF. The CDR3 bases are TGTGCTAGTGGTTTCTCCCCGACAGGGTTCCCCAATGAGCAGTTCTTC. Full variable domain (outside the CDR3, taken from reference TRBV12-5 and TRBJ2-1): DARVTQTPRHKVTEMGQEVTMRCQPILGHNTVFWYRQTMMQGLELLAYFRNRAPLDDSGMPKDRFSAEMPDATLATLKIQPSEPRDSAVYFCASGFSPTGFPNEQFFGPGTRLTVL.

The chain carries TRBV28 and TRBJ1-2; D gene unclear. Trimming shortened V by 8 bases and J by 5 bases, and 18 bases separated the two germline ends. CDR3 length: 14 residues. Germline V CDR1 and CDR2: MDHEN, SYDVKM. CDR3 sequence reads: CASCISQVTYGYTF. The CDR3 DNA follows: TGTGCCAGCTGCATCTCCCAGGTTACTTATGGCTACACCTTC.

This clonotype was found a few times. The rearrangement joins TRBV11-3 to TRBJ2-3; 11 bases map to TRBD2. CDR1 is SGHNT, CDR2 YENEEA, per germline. The length of the CDR3 is 16 residues. Trimming took 5 bases from V and 4 from J; bases not matched to a gene: 8. CDR3 region: CASSPRTSGLSDTQYF. The DNA of the CDR3 is TGTGCCAGCAGCCCCCGGACTAGCGGGCTTTCAGATACGCAGTATTTT.